Below, one T cell receptor (beta chain) is given with its context. The antigen remains undetermined. The sorted-subset replicate PCRs were given around 200 ng DNA, which is 30,000 or so T cell genomes. TCRdb's table, derived via immunoSEQ multiplex PCR, lists solely in-frame clones and lacks some. The sample has about 2.4 million clones; 80% to 95% are singletons. The data were obtained in a study of shared clonotypes between healthy human individuals. Points from the study as a whole: Unshared clonotypes carried lower generation probabilities than those common to all four donors. Larger estimated richness was generally recorded for naive subsets relative to memory subsets.

The CDR3 loop spans 14 amino acids. The germline V gene has CDR1 MNHEY and CDR2 SVGAGI. The V gene end was trimmed by 2 bases and the J gene end by 6 bases; junction bases not matched to a gene: 5. V and J are TRBV6-5 and TRBJ2-7, with TRBD1 matching 9 bases. Sequencing was performed on naive CD4+ T cells from PBMCs. Subset noted: CD45RA+ positively selected. This clonotype was sampled from a man between 18 and 29 years old in good health. Some clones in this sample may be carry-over from other donors' samples. For the CDR3, the DNA is TGTGCCAGCAGTTACCAAGACAGGGGGGGCGAGCAGTACTTC. This encodes CASSYQDRGGEQYF.